These T cell receptor beta chains were read from a single sample in a study of T cells in Graves' hyperthyroidism and ophthalmopathy. TCRdb passed the multiplex PCR reads through MiXCR, listing each CDR3 protein once. Of 350,000 or so distinct CDR3 sequences listed, roughly 15% were seen once; the top ten hold approximately 33%. Sequencing used blood. The source of these receptors is a young woman with Graves' hyperthyroidism that later progressed to Graves' ophthalmopathy. CDR3s include the opening cysteine and the closing phenylalanine or tryptophan. The D gene is left open where the match is weak. Clone size, where shown, is once, few, many, or a class for clones that have expanded.

length	D	size	V	J	CDR3	DNA
17	TRBD1	.	TRBV6-2/TRBV6-3	TRBJ2-2	CASRYRQGSGGAGELFF	TGTGCCAGCAGATACAGACAGGGCAGTGGGGGTGCCGGGGAGCTGTTTTTT
16	.	.	TRBV11-2	TRBJ1-1	CASSLVSLSRAVEAFF	TGTGCCAGCAGCTTAGTGTCCCTAAGCAGGGCCGTTGAAGCTTTCTTT
17	TRBD2	few	TRBV27	TRBJ2-3	CASSPLRVAGSTDTQYF	TGTGCCAGCAGTCCCCTCCGGGTAGCGGGGAGCACAGATACGCAGTATTTT
14	.	.	TRBV5-1	TRBJ1-3	CASSAGAAGNTIYF	TGCGCCAGCAGCGCAGGGGCGGCTGGAAACACCATATATTTT
15	.	many	TRBV15	TRBJ2-7	CATSPAAGHSDEQYF	TGTGCCACCAGCCCAGCGGCAGGACACAGTGACGAGCAGTACTTC
15	.	many	TRBV6-1	TRBJ1-5	CASSEDGYSNQPQHF	TGTGCCAGCAGTGAAGACGGATATAGCAATCAGCCCCAGCATTTT
14	.	many	TRBV2	TRBJ2-7	CASKKTTADYEQYF	TGTGCCAGCAAAAAAACGACAGCTGACTACGAGCAGTACTTC
15	.	.	TRBV19	TRBJ2-3	CASSIGRQGGDTQYF	TGTGCCAGTAGTATCGGGAGACAGGGAGGAGATACGCAGTATTTT
12	.	.	TRBV7-9	TRBJ1-2	CASSLSLAGYTF	TGTGCCAGCAGCTTATCCCTCGCCGGCTACACCTTC
12	.	many	TRBV14	TRBJ2-7	CASSPGRVLQYF	TGTGCCAGCAGCCCGGGACGGGTCCTGCAGTACTTC
16	.	many	TRBV24-1	TRBJ1-5	CATNGGGANCNQPQHF	TGTGCCACCAATGGGGGGGGGGCGAACTGCAATCAGCCCCAGCATTTT
13	.	many	TRBV2	TRBJ2-5	CASSVDVRGTQYF	TGTGCCAGCAGTGTGGACGTTCGGGGGACCCAGTACTTC
14	.	many	TRBV6-2/TRBV6-3	TRBJ1-1	CASRNMDPNTEAFF	TGTGCCAGCAGAAACATGGACCCGAACACTGAAGCTTTCTTT
17	TRBD1	.	TRBV12-3/TRBV12-4	TRBJ1-2	CASSLAPRQGANYGYTF	TGTGCCAGCAGTTTAGCGCCGAGACAGGGGGCTAACTATGGCTACACCTTC
11	.	many	TRBV12-3/TRBV12-4	TRBJ2-1	CASTSANEQFF	TGTGCCAGCACCTCGGCAAATGAGCAGTTCTTC
15	.	many	TRBV6-1	TRBJ1-2	CASSELYGAGYGYTF	TGTGCCAGCAGTGAGTTATACGGAGCCGGCTATGGCTACACCTTC
15	TRBD1	many	TRBV5-1	TRBJ1-6	CASSIGQGVRSPLHF	TGCGCCAGCAGCATTGGACAGGGGGTACGCTCACCCCTCCACTTT
16	TRBD1	many	TRBV18	TRBJ1-2	CASSRTGQGEAYGYTF	TGTGCCAGCTCACGAACAGGACAGGGGGAGGCCTATGGCTACACCTTC
16	TRBD2	many	TRBV27	TRBJ2-1	CASSIFRGGAYNEQFF	TGTGCCAGCAGTATATTTCGGGGGGGCGCCTACAATGAGCAGTTCTTC
14	.	.	TRBV6-1	TRBJ1-6	CASSHGRGASPLHF	TGTGCCAGCAGCCACGGGAGGGGAGCCTCACCCCTCCACTTT
16	TRBD1	few	TRBV18	TRBJ1-4	CASSPLQGGDNEKLFF	TGTGCCAGCTCACCACTGCAGGGGGGCGACAATGAAAAACTGTTTTTT
15	.	many	TRBV12-3/TRBV12-4	TRBJ1-2	CASSTSGTPLYGYTF	TGTGCCAGCAGTACGTCCGGGACGCCGCTCTATGGCTACACCTTC
12	TRBD2	many	TRBV20-1	TRBJ2-7	CSATGLAHEQYF	TGCAGTGCTACGGGACTAGCGCACGAGCAGTACTTC
15	.	.	TRBV20-1	TRBJ2-2	CSARQGSINTGELFF	TGCAGTGCTAGACAGGGCAGCATAAACACCGGGGAGCTGTTTTTT
15	TRBD1	many	TRBV10-3	TRBJ1-5	CAISDGTATSQPQHF	TGTGCCATCAGTGACGGGACAGCGACTAGCCAGCCCCAGCATTTT
14	.	many	TRBV14	TRBJ1-2	CASSQDMGPYGYTF	TGTGCCAGCAGCCAAGATATGGGCCCCTATGGCTACACCTTC
14	TRBD2	many	TRBV27	TRBJ2-1	CASKLAGELNEQFF	TGTGCCAGCAAACTAGCGGGAGAGCTCAATGAGCAGTTCTTC
15	TRBD2	many	TRBV10-3	TRBJ2-7	CAISEDGGSSYEQYF	TGTGCCATCAGTGAGGATGGCGGGAGCTCCTACGAGCAGTACTTC
14	.	.	TRBV20-1	TRBJ2-2	CSARDSAGAGELFF	TGCAGTGCTAGAGATTCCGCGGGCGCCGGGGAGCTGTTTTTT
15	TRBD2	many	TRBV11-2	TRBJ2-1	CASSSGTSVNNEQFF	TGTGCCAGCAGCTCAGGGACTAGCGTGAACAATGAGCAGTTCTTC
14	TRBD1	.	TRBV19	TRBJ2-3	CASTTGQGTDTQYF	TGTGCCAGTACTACGGGACAGGGAACAGATACGCAGTATTTT
15	TRBD1	many	TRBV6-1	TRBJ2-2	CASRDIQGESGELFF	TGTGCCAGCAGGGATATACAGGGGGAATCCGGGGAGCTGTTTTTT
15	TRBD1	many	TRBV5-1	TRBJ1-1	CASKDRGNVNTEAFF	TGCGCCAGCAAGGACAGGGGGAATGTGAACACTGAAGCTTTCTTT
12	.	.	TRBV12-5	TRBJ1-2	CASGSGFVGYTF	TGTGCTAGTGGATCAGGGTTTGTAGGCTACACCTTC
17	TRBD2	.	TRBV10-3	TRBJ2-2	CAIGGFEGTSGTGELFF	TGTGCCATCGGTGGATTCGAAGGGACTAGCGGAACCGGGGAGCTGTTTTTT
16	TRBD2	many	TRBV19	TRBJ2-5	CASSKSGLAGVETQYF	TGTGCCAGTTCTAAATCAGGACTAGCGGGAGTCGAGACCCAGTACTTC
16	.	many	TRBV15	TRBJ1-5	CATSRDVGAGNQPQHF	TGTGCCACCAGCAGAGATGTGGGTGCGGGCAATCAGCCCCAGCATTTT
17	TRBD2	many	TRBV7-8	TRBJ2-3	CASSLFQRGAIGDTQYF	TGTGCCAGCAGCTTATTCCAGCGGGGGGCCATTGGAGATACGCAGTATTTT
14	.	few	TRBV2	TRBJ2-3	CASSPGDITDTQYF	TGTGCCAGCAGTCCAGGGGATATCACAGATACGCAGTATTTT
14	.	.	TRBV7-9	TRBJ2-2	CASSRGQFTGELFF	TGTGCCAGCAGCAGAGGACAGTTCACCGGGGAGCTGTTTTTT
15	.	many	TRBV2	TRBJ1-5	CASRDDGGSNQPQHF	TGTGCCAGCAGGGACGACGGGGGGTCTAATCAGCCCCAGCATTTT
14	.	few	TRBV30	TRBJ1-2	CAWSVLREIYGYTF	TGTGCCTGGAGTGTACTCCGGGAGATCTATGGCTACACCTTC
13	.	many	TRBV2	TRBJ1-2	CASSIEANYGYTF	TGTGCCAGCAGCATTGAAGCTAACTATGGCTACACCTTC
14	TRBD2	few	TRBV20-1	TRBJ2-5	CSAREKRGGWTQYF	TGCAGTGCTAGAGAGAAGCGGGGGGGTTGGACCCAGTACTTC
13	.	few	TRBV10-3	TRBJ2-5	CAIRAVAQETQYF	TGTGCCATCAGGGCCGTGGCTCAAGAGACCCAGTACTTC
14	.	many	TRBV7-2	TRBJ2-7	CASSPTVVGDEQYF	TGTGCCAGCAGCCCAACTGTAGTAGGTGACGAGCAGTACTTC
15	.	.	TRBV6-2/TRBV6-3	TRBJ1-1	CASSYSIGVGTEAFF	TGTGCCAGCAGTTACTCGATTGGGGTAGGAACTGAAGCTTTCTTT